These T cell receptor beta chains were read from a single sample in a study of T cells in Graves' hyperthyroidism and ophthalmopathy. TCRdb independently ran MiXCR on the multiplex PCR reads; one entry per CDR3 protein. The sample has about 580,000 distinct CDR3 sequences; around 46% are singletons. The sample taken for sequencing was peripheral blood or thyroid tissue (not recorded which). The receptors were sampled from a woman aged 18-30 years with Graves' hyperthyroidism. The CDR3 runs from the conserved cysteine through the conserved F or W. A D gene is named only where the DNA matches it firmly. Rows may omit the clone size; those that give it use once, few, many or a size class.

v_gene	d_gene	j_gene	abundance	CDR3aa
TRBV18	TRBD1	TRBJ2-7	-	CASSVQGASYEQYF
TRBV19	TRBD1	TRBJ1-5	many	CASIRTGNSNQPQHF
TRBV2	TRBD1	TRBJ2-7	-	CASSANRGSGSYEQYF
TRBV12-3/TRBV12-4	-	TRBJ1-2	-	CASSFLPPQRDSNYGYTF
TRBV7-2	-	TRBJ2-6	-	CASSLVTNVLTF
TRBV2	-	TRBJ2-2	few	CASSVEGPYNEQFF
TRBV20-1	-	TRBJ1-5	many	CSASGGGGGSNQPQHF
TRBV2	TRBD1	TRBJ1-2	many	CASSSTGGVYGYTF
TRBV6-1	-	TRBJ1-2	many	CASSETGSGYTF
TRBV20-1	TRBD2	TRBJ2-7	many	CSAGPTSGASYEQYF
TRBV5-4	-	TRBJ1-3	few	CASSPGFDRGSGNTIYF
TRBV18	-	TRBJ2-7	-	CASSRGVYLREDEQYF
TRBV10-3	-	TRBJ2-7	-	CAIRGQGLGTSVGEQYF
TRBV29-1	TRBD1	TRBJ1-2	-	CSPGDRVNYGYTF
TRBV15	TRBD1	TRBJ2-7	-	CATSSASRGTGLHEQYF
TRBV6-6	TRBD2	TRBJ2-5	-	CASSLGLGVEETQYF
TRBV14	-	TRBJ2-2	many	CASSPLSREDTGELFF
TRBV5-1	TRBD2	TRBJ2-1	-	CASSLVAGESRNEQFF
TRBV24-1	TRBD2	-	-	CATSDLGTSGTNEQFF
TRBV9	-	TRBJ2-2	many	CASSVRTGTSGELFF
TRBV6-5	-	TRBJ1-5	many	CASSSDGINQPQHF
TRBV10-2	TRBD1	TRBJ1-2	-	CASSQEGQGANYGYTF
TRBV10-3	-	TRBJ1-2	once	CAISEGGPAFNYGYTF
TRBV9	TRBD2	TRBJ2-5	-	CASSETSSGETQYF
TRBV20-1	-	TRBJ2-3	-	CSASQPADTQYF
TRBV7-3	-	TRBJ2-1	-	CASSRRARDEQFF